This T cell receptor beta chain stems from a study of blood T cell repertoires in COVID-19. Produced via immunoSEQ multiplex PCR; TCRdb's table is partial and in-frame only. Among about 220,000 clones listed, roughly 84% were seen once. V shed 6 bases and J 3 bases; nucleotides not matched to a gene: 4. Germline V CDR1 and CDR2: MDHEN, SYDVKM. CDR3 length: 15 residues. V gene TRBV28 combines with J gene TRBJ2-2; TRBD1 agrees at 10 bases. The TCR sequence derives from an elderly woman with acute or convalescent COVID-19. Sequencing was performed on peripheral blood. CDR3 in DNA: TGTGCCAGCAGGACCGGACAGGGGGACACCGGGGAGCTGTTTTTT. Protein product: CASRTGQGDTGELFF.